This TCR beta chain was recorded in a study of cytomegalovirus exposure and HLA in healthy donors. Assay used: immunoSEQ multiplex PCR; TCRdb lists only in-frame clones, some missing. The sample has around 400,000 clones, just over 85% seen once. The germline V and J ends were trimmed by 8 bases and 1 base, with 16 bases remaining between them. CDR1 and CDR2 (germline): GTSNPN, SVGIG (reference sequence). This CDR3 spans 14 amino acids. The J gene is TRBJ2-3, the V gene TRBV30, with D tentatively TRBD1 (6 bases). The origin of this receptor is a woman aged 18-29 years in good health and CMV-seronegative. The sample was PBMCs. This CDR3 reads CARVGDTRTDTQYF. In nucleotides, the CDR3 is TGTGCCCGGGTTGGGGACACCCGCACAGATACGCAGTATTTT. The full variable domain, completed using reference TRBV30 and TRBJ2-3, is SQTIHQWPATLVQPVGSPLSLECTVEGTSNPNLYWYRQAAGRGLQLLFYSVGIGQISSEVPQNLSASRPQDRQFILSSKKLLLSDSGFYLCARVGDTRTDTQYFGPGTRLTVL.